This is a list of T cell receptor beta chains from one sample in a study of T cell changes during pregnancy in multiple sclerosis. Sequencing used immunoSEQ multiplex PCR; TCRdb keeps in-frame clones, though not all of them. The data show some 64,000 clones, with under 95% seen just once and roughly 1.5% held by the top ten. Source: peripheral blood, taken after pregnancy. All receptors come from a female donor with multiple sclerosis, enrolled in a pregnancy study. Both conserved end residues are part of each CDR3. Each record gives: V gene, D gene, clone size, J gene, CDR3 DNA, CDR3 protein. A D gene is named only where the DNA matches it firmly. Only part of the rows carry a size: once, few, many, or a class if the clone is expanded.

>TRBV19|NA|once|TRBJ2-2
TGTGCCAGTAGTAGGGAGTCCGGGGAGCTGTTTTTT
CASSRESGELFF
>TRBV7-6|TRBD1|NA|TRBJ2-7
TGTGCCAGCAGCTTCGGGACAGGGTACGAGCAGTACTTC
CASSFGTGYEQYF
>TRBV6-4|NA|NA|TRBJ2-2
TGTGCCAGCACACTAGCTCCATCAGCCGGGGAGCTGTTTTTT
CASTLAPSAGELFF
>TRBV28|TRBD1|NA|TRBJ2-7
TGTGCCAGCAGTTTATACCGGGACAGTGGCTCCTACGAGCAGTACTTC
CASSLYRDSGSYEQYF
>TRBV2|NA|once|TRBJ2-5
TGTGCCAGCAGTGAACTAGTGGAGACCCAGTACTTC
CASSELVETQYF
>TRBV7-2|TRBD2|NA|TRBJ2-1
TGTGCCAGCAGCGACCTAGCGGGAGGCCCTTCGTATGAGCAGTTCTTC
CASSDLAGGPSYEQFF
>TRBV9|TRBD2|NA|TRBJ2-3
TGTGCCAGCAGCGCAACTAGCGGGAGTAGCACAGATACGCAGTATTTT
CASSATSGSSTDTQYF
>TRBV10-3|TRBD2|NA|TRBJ2-3
TGTGCCATCAAAGTAGCGGGAATGCCAGATACGCAGTATTTT
CAIKVAGMPDTQYF
>TRBV18|TRBD1|NA|TRBJ2-7
TGTGCCAGCTCACCAGGGACAGCCTTATCCTACGAGCAGTACTTC
CASSPGTALSYEQYF
>TRBV28|TRBD1|NA|TRBJ2-7
TGTGCCAGCATCGATAGGGACAGGGTCTACGAGCAGTACTTC
CASIDRDRVYEQYF
>TRBV5-1|TRBD1|NA|TRBJ2-3
TGCGCCAGCAGCTTGTTACCCGACAGGGGAGGAGATACGCAGTATTTT
CASSLLPDRGGDTQYF
>TRBV19|NA|few|TRBJ1-2
TGTGCCAGTAGTATTTCACGACAGGTGGTTGGCTACACCTTC
CASSISRQVVGYTF
>TRBV7-3|NA|few|TRBJ1-1
TGTGCCAGCAGCGCTCCGGGACTTGAAGCTTTCTTT
CASSAPGLEAFF
>TRBV2|NA|NA|TRBJ1-2
TGTGCCAGCTGTGGACAATTTACTAACTATGGCTACACCTTC
CASCGQFTNYGYTF
>TRBV27|TRBD1|NA|TRBJ2-5
TGTGCCAGCAGTTGGGGACAGGGGGCGCGTGAGACCCAGTACTTC
CASSWGQGARETQYF
>TRBV18|NA|NA|TRBJ1-1
TGTGCCAGCTCACCACCGGACAGTGTGAACACTGAAGCTTTCTTT
CASSPPDSVNTEAFF
>TRBV5-1|TRBD2|NA|TRBJ2-5
TGCGCCAGCAGCTTGGGGGCTAGCGGGATGACTAAAGAGACCCAGTACTTC
CASSLGASGMTKETQYF
>TRBV28|TRBD1|NA|TRBJ1-1
TGTGCCAGCGGAGAGGGGGACAGGGAGGTCACTGAAGCTTTCTTT
CASGEGDREVTEAFF
>TRBV27|TRBD1|once|TRBJ2-5
TGTGCCAGCAGTTTAATGGGACAGGGGGAGACCCAGTACTTC
CASSLMGQGETQYF
>TRBV5-1|NA|NA|TRBJ1-1
TGCGCCAGCAGCTCAACCGGTCCTGAAGCTTTCTTT
CASSSTGPEAFF
>TRBV12-2|NA|NA|TRBJ1-5
TGTGCAAGTCGCCCCTGGAGCCGGGGTACTAGCAATCAGCCCCAGCATTTT
CASRPWSRGTSNQPQHF
>TRBV6-5|NA|once|TRBJ1-2
TGTGCCAGCAGTACCAGGGGTGGCTACACCTTC
CASSTRGGYTF
>TRBV9|TRBD2|NA|TRBJ2-6
TGTGCCAGCACCCGTAATCCGGGAGGGCTGGCTGGGGCCAACGTCCTGACTTTC
CASTRNPGGLAGANVLTF
>TRBV28|NA|NA|TRBJ1-2
TGTGCCAGCATCCCCGGGGGGCGGGCTGACTATGGCTACACCTTC
CASIPGGRADYGYTF
>TRBV4-1|TRBD1|few|TRBJ2-7
TGCGCCAGCAGCCAGAGTTTTCCCGGGACAGGGTCCTACGAGCAGTACTTC
CASSQSFPGTGSYEQYF